This T cell receptor beta chain was obtained from a study of OX40 agonist ivuxolimab in advanced cancers. Turning to the study itself: In this cohort, patients received ivuxolimab, an agonistic anti-OX40 (CD134) antibody.

Turning to this clone: Its antigen is unidentified.

Germline CDR1 ENHRY, CDR2 SYGVKD. There are 15 residues in the CDR3. The germline V and J ends were trimmed by 2 bases and 0 bases, with 8 bases remaining between them. The repertoire was sequenced with immunoSEQ multiplex PCR; TCRdb's copy has only in-frame clones and lacks some. The repertoire has about 76,000 clones, roughly 86% of them found once; the top ten carry just over 2.5%. Overall study results and limits: Antigens targeted by the expanded peripheral T cells were not determined. Among the lowest peripheral clonal expansion occurred in 0.1-3.0 mg/kg partial responders.

Blood was sampled at baseline, cycle 4 day 1, and cycle 7 day 1. The genes are TRBV10-3 and TRBJ1-5; D is unresolved. The sequence was obtained from an adult with an advanced solid tumor such as melanoma, head and neck, liver or kidney cancer. Material: CD4+ or CD8+ T cells sorted from blood, obtained in a trial of the OX40 agonist ivuxolimab. CDR3 sequence (DNA): TGTGCCATCAGTGAGGACGGTGATAGCAATCAGCCCCAGCATTTT. Encoded protein: CAISEDGDSNQPQHF.